These 5 T cell receptor beta chains came from one sample sequenced in a study of T cell responses to AZD1222 COVID-19 vaccine. Sequencing was performed with immunoSEQ multiplex PCR; in TCRdb, only in-frame clones are kept and a portion is missing. The profile shows 150,000 to 200,000 clones, approximately 90% of them singletons. This sample comprised peripheral blood, obtained on day 0 of AZD1222 vaccination. The receptors shown here come from an adult in good health.

V usage is TRBV5-4 and J usage is TRBJ1-2; D perhaps matches TRBD1 (6 bases). Trimming shortened V by 6 bases and J by 4 bases, and 13 bases separated the two germline ends. The CDR3 is 13 amino acids. Germline V gene data show CDR1 as SGHNT and CDR2 as YYREEE (reference sequence). Written as DNA, the CDR3 is TGTGCCAGCAACTTACAGGGAACCTATGGCTACACCTTC. It translates to CASNLQGTYGYTF. Full variable domain (remainder filled in from reference TRBV5-4 and TRBJ1-2): ETGVTQSPTHLIKTRGQQVTLRCSSQSGHNTVSWYQQALGQGPQFIFQYYREEENGRGNFPPRFSGLQFPNYSSELNVNALELDDSALYLCASNLQGTYGYTFGSGTRLTVV.

J is TRBJ1-5 and V is TRBV18, with 7 positions matching TRBD1. From germline, CDR1 is KGHSH and CDR2 LQKENI. CDR3 length equals 14 residues. V dropped 3 bases and J dropped 6; count of bases not matched to a gene: 5. CDR3 protein: CASSPFQGGQPQHF. In DNA, the CDR3 is TGTGCCAGCTCACCGTTTCAGGGGGGTCAGCCCCAGCATTTT.

This chain connects TRBV27 to TRBJ2-5, with 9 positions matching TRBD2. V trimming: 6 bases; J trimming: 2 bases; junction bases outside the gene matches: 7. CDR3 size: 15 residues. In germline, CDR1 is MNHEY, CDR2 SMNVEV (reference sequence). The CDR3 is CASRRAGGSQETQYF. The CDR3 DNA sequence: TGTGCCAGCAGGAGAGCGGGGGGCTCGCAAGAGACCCAGTACTTC.

V usage is TRBV10-3 and J usage is TRBJ1-5; possibly TRBD1 for D (6 bases). This CDR3 comprises 16 residues. The germline CDR1 and CDR2 sequences are ENHRY and SYGVKD. Trimming removed 2 bases from V and 3 bases from J, with 14 bases in between. CDR3 nucleotides: TGTGCCATCAGTGAGACTGCAGGGGCCTCCAATCAGCCCCAGCATTTT. Translated: CAISETAGASNQPQHF.

The DNA of the CDR3 is TGCGCCAGCAGCTTGAGCAGACCCACCGGGGAGCTGTTTTTT. Its translation is CASSLSRPTGELFF. The chain combines TRBV5-1 with TRBJ2-2; D gene uncertain. The CDR3 contains 14 residues. V lost 1 base to trimming and J lost 4 bases, with 8 bases between them. Germline CDR1 SGHRS, CDR2 YFSETQ.